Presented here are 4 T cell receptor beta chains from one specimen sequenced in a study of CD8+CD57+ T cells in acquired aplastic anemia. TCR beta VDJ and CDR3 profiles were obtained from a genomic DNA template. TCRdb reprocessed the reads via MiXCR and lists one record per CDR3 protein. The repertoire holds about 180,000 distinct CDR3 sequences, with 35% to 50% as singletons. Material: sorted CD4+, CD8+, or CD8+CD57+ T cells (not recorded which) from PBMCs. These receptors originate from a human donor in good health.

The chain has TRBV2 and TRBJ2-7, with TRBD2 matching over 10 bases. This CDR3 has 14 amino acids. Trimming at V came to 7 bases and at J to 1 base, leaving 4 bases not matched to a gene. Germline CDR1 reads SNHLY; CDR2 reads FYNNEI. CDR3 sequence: CASTRLAGSYEQYF. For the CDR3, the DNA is TGTGCCAGCACCAGACTAGCGGGTTCCTACGAGCAGTACTTC.

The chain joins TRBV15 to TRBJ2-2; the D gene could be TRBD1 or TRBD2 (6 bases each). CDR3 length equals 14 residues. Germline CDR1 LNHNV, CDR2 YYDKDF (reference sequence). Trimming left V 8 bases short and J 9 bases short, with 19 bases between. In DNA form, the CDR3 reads TGTGCCACCCTTCAGAGGGGGGAAGGCAGGGAGCTGTTTTTT. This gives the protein CATLQRGEGRELFF.

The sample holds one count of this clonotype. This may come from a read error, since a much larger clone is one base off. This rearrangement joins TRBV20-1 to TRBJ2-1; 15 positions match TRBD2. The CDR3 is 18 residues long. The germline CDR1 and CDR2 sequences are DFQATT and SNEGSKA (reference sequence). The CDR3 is CSAGDRTSGRAGFNEQFF. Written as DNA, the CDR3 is TGCAGTGCTGGAGATAGGACTAGCGGGAGGGCCGGGTTCAATGAGCAGTTCTTC.

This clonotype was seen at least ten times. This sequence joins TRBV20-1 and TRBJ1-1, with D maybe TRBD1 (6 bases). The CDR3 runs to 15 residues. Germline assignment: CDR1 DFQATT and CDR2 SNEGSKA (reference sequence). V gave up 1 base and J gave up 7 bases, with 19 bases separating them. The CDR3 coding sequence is TGCAGTGCTAGAGGTAGCAGGGGCGGGTTAGGTGAAGCTTTCTTT. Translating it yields CSARGSRGGLGEAFF.